The T cell receptor (beta chain) under discussion was sequenced for a study of T cells in Graves' hyperthyroidism and ophthalmopathy. Across the whole study: Any treatment followed the collection of peripheral blood at initial diagnosis.

Turning to this clonotype: This may come from a read error, since a much larger clone is one base off.

Researchers amplified the TCR beta CDR3 regions from RNA transcripts. TCR CDR3 underwent first-round RT-PCR with the HTBI primer set. TCRdb reprocessed the multiplex PCR reads via MiXCR and lists one record per CDR3 protein. The sample yields a few hundred thousand distinct CDR3 sequences, 15% to 20% seen once. The sequenced sample was blood. The sequence derives from a woman between 40 and 55 years old with Graves' ophthalmopathy.

CDR3: CASSAYRDEQYF. The CDR3 DNA is TGCGCCAGCAGCGCGTACAGGGACGAGCAGTACTTC. The genes are TRBV5-1 and TRBJ2-7; tentative D call: TRBD1 (6 bases). The V end lost 4 bases, the J end lost 5 bases, and 10 bases lay between the germline ends. The germline V gene has CDR1 SGHRS and CDR2 YFSETQ. The CDR3 is made up of 12 amino acids.